A single sample is the source of the 12 T cell receptor beta chains below, sequenced in a study of T-cell memory formation after mild COVID-19. One entry per CDR3 protein results from TCRdb running MiXCR on the 5' RACE reads. The table shows 350,000 or so distinct CDR3 sequences, with about 20% occurring only once. The source material was PBMCs or a T cell subset sorted from them (not recorded which). The receptors shown here come from a man between 18 and 35 years old who had mild COVID-19 (a few samples of this study predate the infection). Cell type and time point are not known.

CDR3 residues: CASRDPGQAYEQYF. The CDR3 bases are TGTGCCAGCAGGGACCCGGGACAGGCCTACGAGCAGTACTTC. The chain links TRBV6-1 to TRBJ2-7, with 8 positions matching TRBD1. J was trimmed by 2 bases and V by 6 bases; bases with no gene match: 6. Germline CDR1 and CDR2: MNHNS and SASEGT. The CDR3 runs 14 residues.

This clonotype has at least ten counts. The chain links TRBV7-9 to TRBJ2-2; no clear D. This CDR3 spans 16 amino acids. Germline CDR1 is SEHNR and CDR2 is FQNEAQ (reference sequence). V lost 5 bases to trimming and J lost 0 bases, with 13 bases between them. As DNA, the CDR3 is TGTGCCAGCAGCCCAGTCGGGCGAGCGAACACCGGGGAGCTGTTTTTT. Translating it yields CASSPVGRANTGELFF.

This clonotype showed up many times. The V call is TRBV5-1, the J call TRBJ2-3; 9 bases fit TRBD2. CDR1 is SGHRS, CDR2 YFSETQ, per germline. Losses at the gene ends were 0 bases for V and 4 bases for J; bases not matched to a gene: 6. The CDR3 has 16 amino acids. CDR3 residues: CASSLALAGMADTQYF. The CDR3 DNA sequence: TGCGCCAGCAGCTTGGCTCTAGCGGGGATGGCAGATACGCAGTATTTT.

The chain combines TRBV6-2 or TRBV6-3 with TRBJ1-5; D is undetermined. Deletions cut 0 bases from V and 5 bases from J, with 14 bases between. The CDR3 contains 16 residues. The germline V gene encodes CDR1 MNHEY and CDR2 SVGEGT. This CDR3 reads CASSYSDREADQPQHF. The CDR3 nucleotides read TGTGCCAGCAGTTACTCGGATAGAGAGGCCGATCAGCCCCAGCATTTT.

The rearrangement joins TRBV24-1 to TRBJ2-2, with D possibly being TRBD1 (6 bases). This CDR3 has 15 amino acids. CDR1 is KGHDR and CDR2 is SFDVKD in the germline V gene. Trimming pared 5 bases from V and 5 bases from J, leaving 14 bases between. CDR3 loop: CATSARGLGTGELFF. The CDR3 region has the DNA TGTGCCACCAGTGCCAGGGGTTTGGGGACCGGGGAGCTGTTTTTT.

This clonotype appeared a few times. The V call is TRBV29-1, the J call TRBJ2-5; 7 nucleotides align to TRBD1. The junction had 12 bases not matched to a gene; V was cut back by 3 bases and J by 5 bases. Germline V gives CDR1 SQVTM, CDR2 ANQGSEA. The CDR3 is made up of 15 amino acids. The CDR3 DNA is TGCAGCGTTGAGGTCCCCACAGGGGAGCGGGAGACCCAGTACTTC. Protein sequence: CSVEVPTGERETQYF.

This clonotype was observed a handful of times. This sequence joins TRBV27 and TRBJ1-2; TRBD1 agrees at 10 bases. This CDR3 spans 16 amino acids. Trimming took 5 bases from V and 3 from J; bases not matched to a gene: 9. Per germline, CDR1 MNHEY and CDR2 SMNVEV (reference sequence). The CDR3 region has the DNA TGTGCCAGCAGTCTAGGGGCCGGGACAGGGGACTATGGCTACACCTTC. Residues: CASSLGAGTGDYGYTF.

Only a few counts were recorded for this clonotype. CDR3 residues: CASSQGLVGNQPQHF. In DNA form, the CDR3 reads TGTGCCAGCAGTCAGGGACTAGTTGGCAATCAGCCCCAGCATTTT. The genes are TRBV6-6 and TRBJ1-5, with a tentative D call TRBD1 (5 bases). The length of the CDR3 is 15 residues. V was trimmed by 5 bases and J by 2 bases, leaving 13 bases between them. Germline V gives CDR1 MNHNY, CDR2 SVGAGI (reference sequence).

This clonotype was counted only a few times. V and J are TRBV20-1 and TRBJ1-5; TRBD1 might be the D (6 bases). CDR3 length: 14 amino acids. In germline, CDR1 is DFQATT, CDR2 SNEGSKA (reference sequence). The ends were cut back, 4 bases at V and 4 bases at J, with 14 bases in the middle. The CDR3 region is CSANTGTRNQPQHF. The CDR3 DNA follows: TGCAGTGCTAATACCGGGACACGGAATCAGCCCCAGCATTTT.

The chain is built from TRBV7-2 and TRBJ1-5; D call uncertain. This CDR3 spans 14 amino acids. V was trimmed by 2 bases and J by 6 bases, leaving 11 bases between them. Looked up from germline, CDR1 is SGHTA and CDR2 is FQGNSA. The CDR3 is CASSLSGLSQPQHF. The CDR3 coding sequence is TGTGCCAGCAGCTTATCGGGTCTTAGTCAGCCCCAGCATTTT.

The chain employs TRBV20-1 and TRBJ2-7; 7 nucleotides match TRBD2. Trimming removed 7 bases from V and 6 bases from J; junction bases left unmatched: 12. CDR3 length: 13 amino acids. Germline assignment: CDR1 DFQATT and CDR2 SNEGSKA (reference sequence). CDR3 loop: CSGGVNGRPEQYF. CDR3 DNA: TGCAGTGGGGGAGTTAACGGGAGGCCCGAGCAGTACTTC.

The chain recombines TRBV14 with TRBJ2-2, with TRBD1 as a possible D gene (5 bases). V lost 7 bases, J lost 7 bases, and 13 bases lay in between. CDR3 size: 13 residues. Germline CDR1 and CDR2: SGHDN and FVKESK. The CDR3 spells CASTTSGYGELFF. CDR3 nucleotide sequence: TGTGCCAGCACCACTTCAGGGTACGGGGAGCTGTTTTTT.